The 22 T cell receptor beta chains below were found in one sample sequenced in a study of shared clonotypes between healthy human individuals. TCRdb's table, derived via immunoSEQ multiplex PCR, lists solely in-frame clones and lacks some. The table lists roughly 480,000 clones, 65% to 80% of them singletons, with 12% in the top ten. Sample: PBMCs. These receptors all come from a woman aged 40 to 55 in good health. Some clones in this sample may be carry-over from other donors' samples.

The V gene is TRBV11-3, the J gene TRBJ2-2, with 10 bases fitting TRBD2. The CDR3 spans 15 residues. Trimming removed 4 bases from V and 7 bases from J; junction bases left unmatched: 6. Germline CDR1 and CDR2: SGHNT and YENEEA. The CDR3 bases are TGTGCCAGCAGCTCCTTAGCGGGAGGAATCGGGGAGCTGTTTTTT. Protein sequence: CASSSLAGGIGELFF. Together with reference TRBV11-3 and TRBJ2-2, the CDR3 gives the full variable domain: EAGVVQSPRYKIIEKKQPVAFWCNPISGHNTLYWYLQNLGQGPELLIRYENEEAVDDSQLPKDRFSAERLKGVDSTLKIQPAELGDSAVYLCASSSLAGGIGELFFGEGSRLTVL.

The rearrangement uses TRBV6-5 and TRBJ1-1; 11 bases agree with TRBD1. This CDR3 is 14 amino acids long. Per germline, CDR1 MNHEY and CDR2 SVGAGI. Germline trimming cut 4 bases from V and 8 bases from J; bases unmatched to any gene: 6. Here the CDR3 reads CASSLGGTGGEAFF. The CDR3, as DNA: TGTGCCAGCAGTTTAGGGGGGACAGGGGGAGAAGCTTTCTTT.

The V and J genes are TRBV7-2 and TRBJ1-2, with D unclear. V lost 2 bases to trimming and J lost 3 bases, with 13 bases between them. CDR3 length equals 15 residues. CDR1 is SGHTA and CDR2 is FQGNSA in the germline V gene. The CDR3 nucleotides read TGTGCCAGCAGCTTAATGGCACGAATGGACTATGGCTACACCTTC. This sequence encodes CASSLMARMDYGYTF.

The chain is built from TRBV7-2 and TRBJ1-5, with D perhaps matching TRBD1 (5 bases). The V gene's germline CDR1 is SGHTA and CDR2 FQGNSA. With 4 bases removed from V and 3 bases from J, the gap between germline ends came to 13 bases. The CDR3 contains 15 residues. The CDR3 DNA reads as TGTGCCAGCAGCTCCGCCCTGGGGGACAATCAGCCCCAGCATTTT. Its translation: CASSSALGDNQPQHF.

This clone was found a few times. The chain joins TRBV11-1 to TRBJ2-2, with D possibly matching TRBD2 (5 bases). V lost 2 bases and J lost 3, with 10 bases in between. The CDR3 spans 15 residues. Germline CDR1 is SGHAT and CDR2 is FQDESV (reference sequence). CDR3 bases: TGTGCCAGCAGCTTACGGGGAAGGGACACCGGGGAGCTGTTTTTT. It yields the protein CASSLRGRDTGELFF.

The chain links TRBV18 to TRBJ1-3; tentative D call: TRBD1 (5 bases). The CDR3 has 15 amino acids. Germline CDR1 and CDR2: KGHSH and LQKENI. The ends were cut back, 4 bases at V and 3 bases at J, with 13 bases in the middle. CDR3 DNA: TGTGCCAGCTCACTGACAGAATTATATGGAAACACCATATATTTT. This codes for CASSLTELYGNTIYF.

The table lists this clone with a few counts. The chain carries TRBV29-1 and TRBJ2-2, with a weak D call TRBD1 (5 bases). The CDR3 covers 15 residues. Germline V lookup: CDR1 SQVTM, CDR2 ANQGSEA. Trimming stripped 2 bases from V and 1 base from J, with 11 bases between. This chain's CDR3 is CSVEHEGQNTGELFF. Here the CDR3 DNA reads TGCAGCGTTGAACACGAAGGACAGAACACCGGGGAGCTGTTTTTT.

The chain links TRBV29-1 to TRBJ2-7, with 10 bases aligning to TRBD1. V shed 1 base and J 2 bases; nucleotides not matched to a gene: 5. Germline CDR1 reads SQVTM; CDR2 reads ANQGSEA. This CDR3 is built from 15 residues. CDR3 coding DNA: TGCAGCGTTGAAGGAGCCGGACAGGGGGCCTACGAGCAGTACTTC. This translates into CSVEGAGQGAYEQYF.

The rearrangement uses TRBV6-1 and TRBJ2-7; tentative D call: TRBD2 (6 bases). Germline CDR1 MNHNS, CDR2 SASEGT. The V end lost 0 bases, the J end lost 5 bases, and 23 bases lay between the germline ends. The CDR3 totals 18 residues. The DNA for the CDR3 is TGTGCCAGCAGTGAAGCCAGGGTTGGGCGGGGTCGTCCGAACGAGCAGTACTTC. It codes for CASSEARVGRGRPNEQYF.

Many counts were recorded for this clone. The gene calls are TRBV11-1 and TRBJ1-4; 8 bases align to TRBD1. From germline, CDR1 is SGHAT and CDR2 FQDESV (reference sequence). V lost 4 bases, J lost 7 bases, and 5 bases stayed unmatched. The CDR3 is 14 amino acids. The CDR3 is CASSSQGAGEKLFF. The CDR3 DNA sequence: TGTGCCAGCAGCTCCCAGGGGGCCGGTGAAAAACTGTTTTTT.

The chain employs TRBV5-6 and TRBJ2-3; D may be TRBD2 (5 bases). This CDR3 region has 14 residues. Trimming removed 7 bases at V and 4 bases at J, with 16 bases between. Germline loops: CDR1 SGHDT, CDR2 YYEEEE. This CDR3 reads CASGSLRSADTQYF. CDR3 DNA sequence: TGTGCCAGCGGGAGCCTTAGAAGCGCAGATACGCAGTATTTT.

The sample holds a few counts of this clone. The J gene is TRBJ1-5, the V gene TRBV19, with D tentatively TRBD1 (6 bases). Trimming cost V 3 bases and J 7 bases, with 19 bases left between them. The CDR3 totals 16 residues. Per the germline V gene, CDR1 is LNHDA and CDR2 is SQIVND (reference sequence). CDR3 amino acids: CASSMIPSGVGQPQHF. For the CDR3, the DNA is TGTGCCAGTAGTATGATTCCGTCAGGGGTGGGGCAGCCCCAGCATTTT.

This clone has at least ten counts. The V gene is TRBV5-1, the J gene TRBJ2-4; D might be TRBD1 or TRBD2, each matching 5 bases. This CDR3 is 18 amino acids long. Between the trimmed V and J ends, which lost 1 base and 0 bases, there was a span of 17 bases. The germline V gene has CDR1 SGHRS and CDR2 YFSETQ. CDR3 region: CASSLYGAGMEAKNIQYF. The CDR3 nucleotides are TGCGCCAGCAGCTTGTACGGGGCCGGAATGGAAGCCAAAAACATTCAGTACTTC.

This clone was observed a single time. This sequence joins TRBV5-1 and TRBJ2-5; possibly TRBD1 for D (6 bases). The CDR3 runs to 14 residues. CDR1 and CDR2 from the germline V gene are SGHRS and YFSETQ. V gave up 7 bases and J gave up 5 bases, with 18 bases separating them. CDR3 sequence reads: CASSQQGIGETQYF. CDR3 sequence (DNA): TGCGCCAGCTCGCAACAGGGCATCGGGGAGACCCAGTACTTC.

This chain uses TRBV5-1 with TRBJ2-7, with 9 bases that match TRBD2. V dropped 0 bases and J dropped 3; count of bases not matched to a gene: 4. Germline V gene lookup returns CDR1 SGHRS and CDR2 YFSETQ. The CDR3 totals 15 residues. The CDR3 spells CASSLGAGGNYEQYF. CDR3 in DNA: TGCGCCAGCAGCTTGGGGGCGGGAGGGAACTACGAGCAGTACTTC. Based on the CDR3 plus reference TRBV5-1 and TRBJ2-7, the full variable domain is KAGVTQTPRYLIKTRGQQVTLSCSPISGHRSVSWYQQTPGQGLQFLFEYFSETQRNKGNFPGRFSGRQFSNSRSEMNVSTLELGDSALYLCASSLGAGGNYEQYFGPGTRLTVT.

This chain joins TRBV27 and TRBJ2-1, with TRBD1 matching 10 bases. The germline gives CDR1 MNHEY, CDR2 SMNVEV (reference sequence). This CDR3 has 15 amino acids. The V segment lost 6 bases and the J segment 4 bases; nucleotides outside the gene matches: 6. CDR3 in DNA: TGTGCCAGCAGCCCGGGACAGGGGAAATACAATGAGCAGTTCTTC. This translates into CASSPGQGKYNEQFF.

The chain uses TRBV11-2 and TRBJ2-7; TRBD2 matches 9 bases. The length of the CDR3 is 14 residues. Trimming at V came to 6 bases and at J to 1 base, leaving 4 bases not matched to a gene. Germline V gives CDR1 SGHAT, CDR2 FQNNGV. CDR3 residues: CASRLSGSSYEQYF. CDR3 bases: TGTGCCAGCAGGCTTAGCGGGAGTTCCTACGAGCAGTACTTC.

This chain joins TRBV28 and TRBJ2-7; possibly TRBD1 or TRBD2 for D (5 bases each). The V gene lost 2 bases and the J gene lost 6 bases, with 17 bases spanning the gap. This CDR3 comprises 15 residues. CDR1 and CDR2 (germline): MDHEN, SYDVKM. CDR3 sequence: CASSLTPGPYSEQYF. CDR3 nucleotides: TGTGCCAGCAGTTTAACTCCGGGACCTTATTCCGAGCAGTACTTC.

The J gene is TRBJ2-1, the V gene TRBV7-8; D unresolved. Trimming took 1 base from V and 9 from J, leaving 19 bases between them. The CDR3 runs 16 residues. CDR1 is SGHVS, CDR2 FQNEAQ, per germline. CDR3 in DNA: TGTGCCAGCAGCTTAGGATCCCCGGCGACTGGTTCTGAGCAGTTCTTC. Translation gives CASSLGSPATGSEQFF.

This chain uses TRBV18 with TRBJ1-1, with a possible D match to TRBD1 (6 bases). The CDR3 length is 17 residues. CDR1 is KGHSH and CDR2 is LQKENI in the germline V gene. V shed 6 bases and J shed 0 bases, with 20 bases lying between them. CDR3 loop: CASSGLGQTSMNTEAFF. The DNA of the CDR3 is TGTGCCAGCTCGGGACTCGGACAGACATCAATGAACACTGAAGCTTTCTTT. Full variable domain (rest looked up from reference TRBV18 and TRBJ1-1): NAGVMQNPRHLVRRRGQEARLRCSPMKGHSHVYWYRQLPEEGLKFMVYLQKENIIDESGMPKERFSAEFPKEGPSILRIQQVVRGDSAAYFCASSGLGQTSMNTEAFFGQGTRLTVV.

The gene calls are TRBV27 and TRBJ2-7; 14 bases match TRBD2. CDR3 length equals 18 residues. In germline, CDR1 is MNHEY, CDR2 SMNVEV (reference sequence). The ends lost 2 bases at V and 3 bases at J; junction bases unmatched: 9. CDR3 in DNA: TGTGCCAGCAGTTTAAAGAGAGGGGGACTAGCGGGAGTCTACGAGCAGTACTTC. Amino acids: CASSLKRGGLAGVYEQYF.

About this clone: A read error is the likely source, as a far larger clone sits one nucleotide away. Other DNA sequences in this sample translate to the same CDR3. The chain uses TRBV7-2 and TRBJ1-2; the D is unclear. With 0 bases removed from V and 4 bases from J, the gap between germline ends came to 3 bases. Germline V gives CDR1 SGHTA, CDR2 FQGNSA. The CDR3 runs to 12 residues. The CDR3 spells CASSLAGYGYTF. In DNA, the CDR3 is TGTGCCAGCAGCTTAGCCGGCTATGGCTACACCTTC.